This TCR beta chain was observed in a study of molecular identifiers for immune sequencing clone quantification. Regarding the study as a whole: Highly expanded clone sizes could be underestimated by identical TCR molecules that share a barcode.

The authors gated naive CD8 T cells as CD8+CD4-CCR7+CD45RA+ for sorting. CDR1 and CDR2 from the germline V gene are SGHNT and YYREEE (reference sequence). Trimming removed 6 bases at V and 0 bases at J, with 11 bases between. This CDR3 is built from 14 residues. Listed TCR primers, together with previously described methods, were used for the bulk TCR libraries. TCRdb recomputed calls from the PCR reads with MiXCR, one row per CDR3 protein. This sample yields hundreds of thousands of distinct CDR3 sequences, of which around a fifth are seen a single time; approximately 0.85% belongs to the top ten. This clonotype was seen at least ten times. Antigen unknown.

This sequence was found in a human donor in good health. Some libraries in this study had Jurkat cell RNA spiked in. This sequence joins TRBV5-4 and TRBJ2-3, with unresolved D. Sequencing was done on a sample of naive CD8+ T cells from blood, with Jurkat cell RNA spiked in. Documented subset: FACS-sorted CD8+CD4-CCR7+CD45RA+ naive T cells. In nucleotides, the CDR3 is TGTGCCAGCACGAACATAGAGAGCACAGATACGCAGTATTTT. Translating it yields CASTNIESTDTQYF.